The text below deals with one T cell receptor (beta chain). The antigen remains undetermined. The CDR3 sequence is 18 residues long. Per germline, CDR1 MDHEN and CDR2 SYDVKM. V was pared by 7 bases and J by 6 bases, with 14 bases of the junction left unmatched. The data originate from a study of cytomegalovirus exposure and HLA in healthy donors. Study results and caveats: Cytomegalovirus status was reportedly diagnosed by the classifier with high specificity and sensitivity.

The primer mix had 60 Vbeta and 13 Jbeta primers. Per the original data handling: A follow-up analysis tallied tens of millions of unique TCR beta chains, roughly 11 million shared. Assay used: immunoSEQ multiplex PCR; TCRdb lists only in-frame clones, some missing. V and J calls and clone size are given by that table; D and trimming were obtained from the DNA. Of 150,000 or so clones detected, more than 75% appear once; the ten largest clones hold more than 2%. Sequencing used PBMCs. This chain connects TRBV28 to TRBJ2-1, with 14 bases fitting TRBD2. The receptor was derived from a young woman in good health and CMV-seronegative. The CDR3 coding sequence is TGTGCCAGCAAATCCAGTTGGGGGACTAGCGGGAGTCCCAATGAGCAGTTCTTC. Amino acids: CASKSSWGTSGSPNEQFF.